This record concerns one T cell receptor (beta chain) sequence. No antigen is known for it. Cultured CD4+ T-cell DNA underwent Oncomine TCR Beta short-read sequencing. MiXCR was run by TCRdb on the PCR reads, yielding one entry per CDR3 protein. This table holds about 4,000 distinct CDR3 sequences, roughly two thirds found once. Indicated treatment: approximately nine-day PBMC culture with coronavirus spike peptide pools or control peptides (ViraFEST assay). During the years 2011-2018, before the COVID-19 pandemic, the unexposed donor's CD4+ T cells were collected. Wells contained roughly 2 million PBMCs each, and these were cultured with roughly 9.9 IU/ml IL-2 and roughly 9.6 ug/ml peptide pools. Fresh replacement IL-2 medium substituted for half the medium on days 3 and 7. The data derive from a study of vaccination and CD4 T cells after COVID-19. Study background: Two of the convalescents were Hispanic, and the group consisted of six males and four females.

This CDR3 contains 15 residues. V was pared by 7 bases and J by 2 bases, with 17 bases between. CDR1 LNHDA and CDR2 SQIVND come from the germline V gene (reference sequence). Sequenced: CD4+ T cells from blood, cultured in vitro. V gene TRBV19 combines with J gene TRBJ1-2; no definite D call. The origin of this receptor is a human donor in good health. In DNA form, the CDR3 reads TGTGCCAGTATGGAGGGCCCAAACACAAACTATGGCTACACCTTC. This codes for CASMEGPNTNYGYTF.